A selection of T cell receptor beta chains follows, all from one sample in a study of control samples from healthy donors and cancer patients. TCRdb keeps only in-frame clones here, not all; method: immunoSEQ multiplex PCR. The top ten hold around 6.8% of the sample, which has 350,000 to 450,000 clones, 90% seen once. The sequenced sample consisted of PBMCs. These receptors all stem from a middle-aged man with head and neck cancer. The CDR3 runs from the conserved cysteine through the conserved F or W. D genes are given only for firm matches. Rows give clone size only sometimes, using once, few, many, or a class for an expanded clone.

v_call	j_call	d_call	clone_size	cdr3_nt	cdr3_aa
TRBV9	TRBJ2-7	NA	NA	TGTGCCAGCAGCCCCCGTCCGTGGACTGGGGACTACGAGCAGTACTTC	CASSPRPWTGDYEQYF
TRBV6-5	TRBJ2-2	NA	NA	TGTGCCAGCAGTTACTCGAGTGTCTACAACACCGGGGAGCTGTTTTTT	CASSYSSVYNTGELFF
TRBV2	TRBJ2-7	NA	NA	TGTGCCAGCAGTGAAGGCACCGCCTACGAGCAGTACTTC	CASSEGTAYEQYF
TRBV5-5	TRBJ2-7	NA	NA	TGTGCCAGCAGCTTGGCCACGCGAGGCGAGCAGTACTTC	CASSLATRGEQYF
TRBV5-1	TRBJ1-4	TRBD1	once	TGCGCCAGCAGCATGGGACAGAATGAAAAACTGTTTTTT	CASSMGQNEKLFF
TRBV18	TRBJ1-1	NA	NA	TGTGCCAGCTCCGCGGACAGCTCGAACACTGAAGCTTTCTTT	CASSADSSNTEAFF
TRBV7-2	TRBJ1-1	NA	NA	TGTGCCAGCAGCTTAGTCGAAAGGGACGGTGAAGCTTTCTTT	CASSLVERDGEAFF
TRBV21-1	TRBJ2-3	NA	NA	TGTGCCAGCAGACGTCTAGGCGGGAGGCCCAGCACAGATACGCAGTATTTT	CASRRLGGRPSTDTQYF
TRBV7-6	TRBJ2-2	TRBD2	NA	TGTGCCAGCAGCCACTGGGGGGGGACCACCGGGGAGCTGTTTTTT	CASSHWGGTTGELFF
TRBV7-3	TRBJ2-1	TRBD2	NA	TGTGCCAGCAGCCATAGGACTAGCGGGAGTAAAAATGAGCAGTTCTTC	CASSHRTSGSKNEQFF
TRBV18	TRBJ2-5	TRBD1	NA	TGTGCCAGCTCACCCCGACAGGGGGCCGGTGAGACCCAGTACTTC	CASSPRQGAGETQYF
TRBV5-6	TRBJ1-4	NA	NA	TGTGCCAGCAGCTTGGTCGCAACTAATGAAAAACTGTTTTTT	CASSLVATNEKLFF
TRBV10-2	TRBJ1-2	NA	NA	TGCGCCAGCAGTGAGTTGGGAAAGGGACCTAACTATGGCTACACCTTC	CASSELGKGPNYGYTF
TRBV27	TRBJ1-4	NA	NA	TGTGCCAGCAGTCAACAAGCAGGTTGGGCCGAAAAACTGTTTTTT	CASSQQAGWAEKLFF
TRBV30	TRBJ2-7	NA	NA	TGTGCCTGTAATCAGGGGAATGAGGTCGAGCAGTACTTC	CACNQGNEVEQYF
TRBV5-6	TRBJ2-1	TRBD1	NA	TGTGCCAGCAGCTGGGCCGGGACAGGGAGCTACAATGAGCAGTTCTTC	CASSWAGTGSYNEQFF
TRBV19	TRBJ2-7	NA	NA	TGTGCCAGTAGTACCGCTTCTGGGGGCCGCTCCTACGAGCAGTACTTC	CASSTASGGRSYEQYF
TRBV18	TRBJ2-1	NA	NA	TGTGCCAGCTCGTTTCAGGGGTCTGGGGAGCAGTTCTTC	CASSFQGSGEQFF
TRBV6-1	TRBJ1-2	TRBD1	NA	TGTGCCAGCAGTGAAGTTCAGGGGGGTGGCTACACCTTC	CASSEVQGGGYTF
TRBV3-1/TRBV3-2	TRBJ1-3	NA	NA	TGTGCCAGCAGCCGGGGGACACCGGGCGGGGCTGGAAACACCATATATTTT	CASSRGTPGGAGNTIYF
TRBV4-2	TRBJ1-1	NA	NA	TGTGCCAGCAGCCAAGATGGGGGCCCGAACACTGAAGCTTTCTTT	CASSQDGGPNTEAFF
TRBV20-1	TRBJ2-1	NA	NA	TGCAGTGCTAGTGTCGGTGGGGCCTCCCTCAATGAGCAGTTCTTC	CSASVGGASLNEQFF
TRBV6-2/TRBV6-3	TRBJ2-2	NA	NA	TGTGCCAGCAGTTTTTCTAGCAATGGGTACACCGGGGAGCTGTTTTTT	CASSFSSNGYTGELFF
TRBV9	TRBJ1-1	NA	NA	TGTGCCAGCGGGGGAGGGCACGAGTTT	CASGGGHEF
TRBV7-3	TRBJ1-3	NA	NA	TGTGCCAGCAGCTCCGGGGGGAGCTCTGGAAACACCATATATTTT	CASSSGGSSGNTIYF
TRBV3-1/TRBV3-2	TRBJ1-2	NA	NA	TGTGCCAGCAGCCAAGTGGCAGCTCGATCTCTTTATGGCTACACCTTC	CASSQVAARSLYGYTF
TRBV5-1	TRBJ2-2	NA	NA	TGCGCCAGCAGCTTGGCCCCTCAGGGCCGGGAGCTGTTTTTT	CASSLAPQGRELFF
TRBV3-1/TRBV3-2	TRBJ2-7	TRBD1	NA	TGTGCCAGCAGCCGCCAACCGGGACAGGTGCTCCACGAGCAGTACTTC	CASSRQPGQVLHEQYF
TRBV9	TRBJ1-1	NA	NA	TGTGCCAGCAGCGCGATGGATCAGGAGGTAAACACTGAAGCTTTCTTT	CASSAMDQEVNTEAFF
TRBV27	TRBJ2-3	NA	NA	TGTGCCTCGCAGGGGCAGCTGTCAGATACGCAGTATTTT	CASQGQLSDTQYF
TRBV6-5	TRBJ1-1	NA	few	TGTGCCAGCAGTTACTCGGAGGGGATCACTGAAGCTTTCTTT	CASSYSEGITEAFF
TRBV7-9	TRBJ1-1	NA	once	TGTGCCAGCAGTAACATTGATGGTGAAGCTTTCTTT	CASSNIDGEAFF
TRBV5-4	TRBJ2-3	TRBD2	NA	TGTGCCAGCAGCTTGGCGGCTAGCGGAACAGATACGCAGTATTTT	CASSLAASGTDTQYF
TRBV6-6	TRBJ1-1	NA	NA	TGTGCCAGCAGGCCACAAGTCGGGTGGACTGAAGCTTTCTTT	CASRPQVGWTEAFF
TRBV28	TRBJ2-5	NA	NA	TGTGCCAGCAGTTTTAACGGCTTAGATCAGCGCGAGACCCAGTACTTC	CASSFNGLDQRETQYF
TRBV2	TRBJ2-1	NA	once	TGTGCCAGCAGTGTGGGGGTAGGGCACAATGAGCAGTTCTTC	CASSVGVGHNEQFF
TRBV3-1/TRBV3-2	TRBJ2-7	TRBD1	NA	TGTGCCAGCAGCTCCCGGACAGGAAGCTACGAGCAGTACTTC	CASSSRTGSYEQYF
TRBV28	TRBJ1-5	TRBD1	NA	TGTGCCAGCAGACTCATACAGGGGGCTTCTCAGCCCCAGCATTTT	CASRLIQGASQPQHF
TRBV4-1	TRBJ2-7	TRBD2	once	TGCGCCAGCAGCCAGGGGAGGGCCGCTTATAGCTCCTACGAGCAGTACTTC	CASSQGRAAYSSYEQYF
TRBV5-1	TRBJ2-7	NA	NA	TGCGCCAGCAGCTGGTTTACGGGGGTAGACGAGCAGTACTTC	CASSWFTGVDEQYF